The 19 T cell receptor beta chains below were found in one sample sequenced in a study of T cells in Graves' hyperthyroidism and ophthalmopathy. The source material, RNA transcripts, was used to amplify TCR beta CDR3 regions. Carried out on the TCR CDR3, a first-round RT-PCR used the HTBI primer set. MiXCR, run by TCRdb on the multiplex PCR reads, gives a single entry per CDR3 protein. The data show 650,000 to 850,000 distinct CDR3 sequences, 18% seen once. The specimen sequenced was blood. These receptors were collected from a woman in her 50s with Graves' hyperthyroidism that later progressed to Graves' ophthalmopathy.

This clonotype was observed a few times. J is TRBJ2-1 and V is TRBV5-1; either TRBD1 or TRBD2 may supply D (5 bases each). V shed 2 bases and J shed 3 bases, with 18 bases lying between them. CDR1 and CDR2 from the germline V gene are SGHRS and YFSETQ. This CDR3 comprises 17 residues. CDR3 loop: CASSFEGTSFLYNEQFF. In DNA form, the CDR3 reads TGCGCCAGCAGCTTCGAAGGGACCTCCTTTCTCTACAATGAGCAGTTCTTC.

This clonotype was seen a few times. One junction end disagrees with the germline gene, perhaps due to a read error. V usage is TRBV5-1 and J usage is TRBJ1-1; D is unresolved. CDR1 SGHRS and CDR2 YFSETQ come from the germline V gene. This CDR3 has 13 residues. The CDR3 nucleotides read TGCGCCAGCAGCTATGACACCGACACTCAAGCTTTCTTT. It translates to CASSYDTDTQAFF.

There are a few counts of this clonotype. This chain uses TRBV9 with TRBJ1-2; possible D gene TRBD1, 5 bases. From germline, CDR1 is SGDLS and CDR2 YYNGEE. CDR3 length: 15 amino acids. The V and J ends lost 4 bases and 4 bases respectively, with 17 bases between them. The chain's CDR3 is CASSPRRGGSYGYTF. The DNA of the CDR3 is TGTGCCAGCAGCCCAAGACGGGGCGGGTCCTATGGCTACACCTTC. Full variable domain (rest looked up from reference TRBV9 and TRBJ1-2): DSGVTQTPKHLITATGQRVTLRCSPRSGDLSVYWYQQSLDQGLQFLIQYYNGEERAKGNILERFSAQQFPDLHSELNLSSLELGDSALYFCASSPRRGGSYGYTFGSGTRLTVV.

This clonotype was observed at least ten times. CDR3 in DNA: TGTGCCAGCAGCCAAGGACTAGCGGGGAGGTACAATGAGCAGTTCTTC. Translating it yields CASSQGLAGRYNEQFF. The chain uses TRBV3-1 and TRBJ2-1, with TRBD2 matching over 11 bases. This CDR3 spans 16 amino acids. CDR1 is LGHDT and CDR2 is YNNKEL in the germline V gene (reference sequence). V dropped 1 base and J dropped 4; count of bases not matched to a gene: 3.

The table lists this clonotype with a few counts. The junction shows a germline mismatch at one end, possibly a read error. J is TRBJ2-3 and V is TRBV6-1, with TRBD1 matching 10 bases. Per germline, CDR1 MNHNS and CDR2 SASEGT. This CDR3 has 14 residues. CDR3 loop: CASRLTGGTDTQYF. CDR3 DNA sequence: TGTGCCAGCAGATTGACAGGGGGCACGGATACGCAGTATTTT.

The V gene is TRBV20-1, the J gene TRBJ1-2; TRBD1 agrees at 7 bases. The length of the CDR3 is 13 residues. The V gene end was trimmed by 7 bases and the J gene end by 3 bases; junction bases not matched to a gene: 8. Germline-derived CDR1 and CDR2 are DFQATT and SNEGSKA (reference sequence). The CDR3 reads CSVTTGWDYGYTF. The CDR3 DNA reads TGCAGTGTCACGACAGGGTGGGACTATGGCTACACCTTC.

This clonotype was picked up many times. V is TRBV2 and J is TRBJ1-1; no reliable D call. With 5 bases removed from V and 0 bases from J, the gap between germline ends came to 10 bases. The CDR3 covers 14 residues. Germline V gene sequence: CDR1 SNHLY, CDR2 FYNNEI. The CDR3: CASSKRNMNTEAFF. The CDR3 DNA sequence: TGTGCCAGCAGTAAACGGAACATGAACACTGAAGCTTTCTTT.

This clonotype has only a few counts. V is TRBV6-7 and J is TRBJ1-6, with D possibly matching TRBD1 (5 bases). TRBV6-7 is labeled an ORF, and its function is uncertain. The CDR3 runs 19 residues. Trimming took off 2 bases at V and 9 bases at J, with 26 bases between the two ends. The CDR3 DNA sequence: TGTGCCAGCAGTTACCCCGTAGCTCAGTCCGGGACGGGGGGTTCACCCCTCCACTTT. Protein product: CASSYPVAQSGTGGSPLHF.

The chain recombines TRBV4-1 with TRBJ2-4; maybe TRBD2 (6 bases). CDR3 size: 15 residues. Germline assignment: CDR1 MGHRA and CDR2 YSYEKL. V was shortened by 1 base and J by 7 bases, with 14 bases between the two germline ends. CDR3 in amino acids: CASSQGTGVVNIQYF. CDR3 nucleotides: TGCGCCAGCAGCCAAGGGACGGGAGTGGTGAACATTCAGTACTTC.

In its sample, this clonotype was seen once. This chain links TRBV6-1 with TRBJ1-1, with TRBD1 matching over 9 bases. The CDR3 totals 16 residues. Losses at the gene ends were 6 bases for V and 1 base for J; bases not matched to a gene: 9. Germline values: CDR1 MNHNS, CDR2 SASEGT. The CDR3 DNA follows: TGTGCCAGCAGCCGTTACAGGGGGCGAAGGAACACTGAAGCTTTCTTT. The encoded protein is CASSRYRGRRNTEAFF.

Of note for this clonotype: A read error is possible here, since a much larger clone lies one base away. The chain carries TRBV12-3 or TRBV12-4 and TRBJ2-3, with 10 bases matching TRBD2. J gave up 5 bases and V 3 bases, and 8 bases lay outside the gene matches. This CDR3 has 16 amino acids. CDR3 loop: CASSLPAGGDGDTQYF. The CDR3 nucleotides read TGTGCCAGCAGTTTGCCAGCGGGGGGGGATGGAGATACGCAGTATTTT.

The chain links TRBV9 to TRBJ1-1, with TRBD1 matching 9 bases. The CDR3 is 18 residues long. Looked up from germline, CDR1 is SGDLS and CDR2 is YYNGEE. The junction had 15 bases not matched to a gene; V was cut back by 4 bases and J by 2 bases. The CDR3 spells CASSSFGGDRASNTEAFF. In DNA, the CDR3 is TGTGCCAGCAGCTCCTTTGGCGGGGACAGGGCGTCTAACACTGAAGCTTTCTTT. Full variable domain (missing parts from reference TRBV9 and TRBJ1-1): DSGVTQTPKHLITATGQRVTLRCSPRSGDLSVYWYQQSLDQGLQFLIQYYNGEERAKGNILERFSAQQFPDLHSELNLSSLELGDSALYFCASSSFGGDRASNTEAFFGQGTRLTVV.

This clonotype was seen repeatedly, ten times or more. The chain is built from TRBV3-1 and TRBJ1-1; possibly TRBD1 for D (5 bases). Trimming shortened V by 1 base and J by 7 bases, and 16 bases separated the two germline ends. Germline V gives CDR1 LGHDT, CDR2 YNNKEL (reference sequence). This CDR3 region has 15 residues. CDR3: CASSQVPNRPYEAFF. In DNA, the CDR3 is TGTGCCAGCAGCCAAGTTCCGAACAGGCCTTATGAAGCTTTCTTT.

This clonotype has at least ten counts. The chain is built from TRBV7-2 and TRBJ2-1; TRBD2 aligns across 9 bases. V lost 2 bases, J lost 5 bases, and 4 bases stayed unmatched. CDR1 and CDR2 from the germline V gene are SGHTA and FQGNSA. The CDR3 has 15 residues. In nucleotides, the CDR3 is TGTGCCAGCAGCTTAAGGGGACTAGCAGACAATGAGCAGTTCTTC. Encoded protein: CASSLRGLADNEQFF.

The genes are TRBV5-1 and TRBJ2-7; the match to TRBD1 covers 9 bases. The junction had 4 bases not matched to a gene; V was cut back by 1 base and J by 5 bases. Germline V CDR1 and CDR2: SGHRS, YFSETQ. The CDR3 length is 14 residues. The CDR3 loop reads CASSLRTGANEQYF. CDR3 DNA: TGCGCCAGCAGCTTGAGGACAGGGGCCAACGAGCAGTACTTC.

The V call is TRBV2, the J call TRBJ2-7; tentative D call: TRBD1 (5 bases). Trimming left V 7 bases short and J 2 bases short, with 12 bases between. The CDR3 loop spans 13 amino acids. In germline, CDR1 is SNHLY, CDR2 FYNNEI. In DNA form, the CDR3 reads TGTGCCAGCACTGGGGCCACACCCTACGAGCAGTACTTC. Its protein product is CASTGATPYEQYF.

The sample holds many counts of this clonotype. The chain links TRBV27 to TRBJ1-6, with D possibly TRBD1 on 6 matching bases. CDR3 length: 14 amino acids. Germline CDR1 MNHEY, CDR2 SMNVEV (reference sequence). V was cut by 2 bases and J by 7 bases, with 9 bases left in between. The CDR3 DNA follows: TGTGCCAGCAGTTTACTGGACAGCAATTCACCCCTCCACTTT. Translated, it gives CASSLLDSNSPLHF.

The CDR3 spells CASSLDWDRGSNQPQHF. CDR3 nucleotides: TGTGCCAGCAGTTTAGACTGGGACAGGGGGAGCAATCAGCCCCAGCATTTT. The chain carries TRBV12-3 or TRBV12-4 and TRBJ1-5; the match to TRBD1 covers 11 bases. The CDR3 extends over 17 amino acids. The V and J ends lost 1 base and 1 base, in that order; junction bases with no gene match: 3.

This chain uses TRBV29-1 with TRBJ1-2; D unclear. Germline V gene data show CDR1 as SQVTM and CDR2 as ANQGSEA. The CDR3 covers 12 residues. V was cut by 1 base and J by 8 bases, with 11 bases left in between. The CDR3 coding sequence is TGCAGCGTTGAAGTCCCGGGAGGGGGCTACACCTTC. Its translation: CSVEVPGGGYTF. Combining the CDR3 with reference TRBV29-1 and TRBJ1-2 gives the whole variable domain SAVISQKPSRDICQRGTSLTIQCQVDSQVTMMFWYRQQPGQSLTLIATANQGSEATYESGFVIDKFPISRPNLTFSTLTVSNMSPEDSSIYLCSVEVPGGGYTFGSGTRLTVV.